The rows below give T cell receptor beta chains drawn from one sample of a study of OX40 agonist ivuxolimab in advanced cancers. TCRdb keeps only in-frame clones here, not all; method: immunoSEQ multiplex PCR. The sample lists roughly 61,000 clones; about nine tenths were seen once. Material: CD4+ or CD8+ T cells sorted from blood, obtained in a trial of the OX40 agonist ivuxolimab. Receptors originate from an adult with an advanced solid tumor such as melanoma, head and neck, liver or kidney cancer. Each CDR3 is given with its conserved first and last residue. The D gene is left open where the match is weak. Clone size is shown for a subset of rows, as once, few, many or a class of expanded clone.

NA	TRBD1	TRBV7-9	TRBJ2-7	TGTGCCAGCAGCCCTTCGTGGACAGGGGGCCTGTACGAGCAGTACTTC	CASSPSWTGGLYEQYF
NA	NA	TRBV29-1	TRBJ2-2	TGCAGCGTTGCCGGATACGGGGAGCTGTTTTTT	CSVAGYGELFF
NA	NA	TRBV15	TRBJ1-1	TGTGCCACCAGCGGGGCAGGGGCTCTAGCTTTCTTT	CATSGAGALAFF
NA	NA	TRBV5-5	TRBJ2-7	TGTGCCAGCAGCTTGGCCGCAGGACACGAGCAGTACTTC	CASSLAAGHEQYF
NA	NA	TRBV7-9	TRBJ1-2	TGTGCCAGCAGCCCCAGTGCGGGGGGCTACACCTTC	CASSPSAGGYTF
NA	NA	TRBV7-6	TRBJ2-2	TGTGCCAGCAGCTTAGCGCTAGGGACCGGGGAGCTGTTTTTT	CASSLALGTGELFF
NA	NA	TRBV7-6	TRBJ1-1	TGTGCCAGCAGCTCGGACTGGGAAGGGCAAGAAGCTTTCTTT	CASSSDWEGQEAFF
NA	NA	TRBV5-4	TRBJ1-1	TGTGCCAGCAGCTCGTGGGGGGAGCAAAACACTGAAGCTTTCTTT	CASSSWGEQNTEAFF
NA	TRBD1	TRBV11-2	TRBJ1-3	TGTGCCAGCAGCTCCAGGACAGGGGATTCTGGAAACACCATATATTTT	CASSSRTGDSGNTIYF
NA	TRBD1	TRBV28	TRBJ2-2	TGTGCCAGCTGCCCAGGGACAGGGCTTTTCGGGGAGCTGTTTTTT	CASCPGTGLFGELFF
NA	TRBD1	TRBV29-1	TRBJ2-5	TGCAGCGTTACAGGGGCCGGGGAGACCCAGTACTTC	CSVTGAGETQYF
NA	NA	TRBV7-9	TRBJ2-3	TGTGCCAGCAGCTTAGGGCAGGGCACTAGCACAGATACGCAGTATTTT	CASSLGQGTSTDTQYF
NA	NA	TRBV7-9	TRBJ2-1	TGTGCCAGCAGCGTATTAAGCGGGGACAACTACAATGAGCAGTTCTTC	CASSVLSGDNYNEQFF
NA	NA	TRBV12-5	TRBJ2-1	TGTGCTAGTGGTTTCCGGGACTGGAACTACAATGAGCAGTTCTTC	CASGFRDWNYNEQFF
NA	NA	TRBV7-9	TRBJ1-1	TGTGCCAGCAGCGAAACAGGCGCTGAAGCTTTCTTT	CASSETGAEAFF
NA	NA	TRBV4-2	TRBJ2-5	TGTGCCAGCAGCCAAGATATCGGGGCCTGGGAGACCCAGTACTTC	CASSQDIGAWETQYF
NA	TRBD1	TRBV4-1	TRBJ1-2	TGCGCCAGCAGCGGCACTACTGGGACAGCCTATGGCTACACCTTC	CASSGTTGTAYGYTF
NA	NA	TRBV29-1	TRBJ1-2	TGCAGCGTTGAAAGTGGCAGGGTAAACTATGGCTACACCTTC	CSVESGRVNYGYTF
NA	NA	TRBV2	TRBJ2-1	TGTGCCAGCACCGCGTGGGGGGCTGGCAATGAGCAGTTCTTC	CASTAWGAGNEQFF
NA	NA	TRBV7-3	TRBJ2-3	TGTGCCAGCAGCTTGTCAGATACGCAGTATTTT	CASSLSDTQYF
NA	NA	TRBV7-9	TRBJ2-5	TGTGCCAGCAGCTTACCGCCCCGAACGAGAGAGGAGGAGACCCAGTACTTC	CASSLPPRTREEETQYF
NA	NA	TRBV4-2	TRBJ2-7	TGTGCCAGCAGCCTCCGACAGTCCTACGAGCAGTACTTC	CASSLRQSYEQYF
NA	TRBD2	TRBV6-5	TRBJ2-1	TGTGCCAGCAGTTACTCAGGACTAGCGGACTACAATGAGCAGTTCTTC	CASSYSGLADYNEQFF
NA	NA	TRBV19	TRBJ2-7	TGTGCCAGTAGTATAGCCTCGATAGCCTACGAGCAGTACTTC	CASSIASIAYEQYF
NA	TRBD2	TRBV2	TRBJ2-3	TGCGCCAGCCAGCCGGGACTAGCGGGGGGCTGGGGGACAGATACGCAGTATTTT	CASQPGLAGGWGTDTQYF
NA	TRBD2	TRBV19	TRBJ2-3	TGTGCCAGTAGGGCCAGCGGGGGCACAGATACGCAGTATTTT	CASRASGGTDTQYF
NA	TRBD2	TRBV7-9	TRBJ2-1	TGTGCCAGCAGCTTAACGGGCGGGGGTAATGAGCAGTTCTTC	CASSLTGGGNEQFF
NA	NA	TRBV11-3	TRBJ2-7	TGTGCCAGCAGCTGGTGGTCAGGGGCCGAGCAGTACTTC	CASSWWSGAEQYF
NA	TRBD1	TRBV27	TRBJ1-1	TGTGCCAGCAGTTTGGACAGGGGGTTCTCTGAAGCTTTCTTT	CASSLDRGFSEAFF
NA	TRBD1	TRBV4-1	TRBJ2-7	TGCGCCAGCAGCCAACCCGACAGGGTCTACGAGCAGTACTTC	CASSQPDRVYEQYF
NA	NA	TRBV6-6	TRBJ1-5	TGTGCCACCCGTACGAGGGGAGGTAATCAGCCCCAGCATTTT	CATRTRGGNQPQHF
NA	TRBD2	TRBV11-2	TRBJ2-3	TGTGCCAGCAGCTTAGAAGGAAATAGCGGGGGCTCAGATACGCAGTATTTT	CASSLEGNSGGSDTQYF
once	NA	TRBV28	TRBJ1-2	TGTGCCAGCAGACCAATCCCCCTCAGTCCGTATGGCTACACCTTC	CASRPIPLSPYGYTF
NA	NA	TRBV28	TRBJ2-1	TGTGCCAGCAGTTTACCTCGGGGACCATATAGTGAGCAGTTCTTC	CASSLPRGPYSEQFF
NA	NA	TRBV19	TRBJ1-2	TGTGCCAGTAGCGAGGAGACTCCTTATGGCTACACCTTC	CASSEETPYGYTF
NA	TRBD2	TRBV4-1	TRBJ2-3	TGCGCCAGCAGCCAAGGACTAGCGGGGGATGATACGCAGTATTTT	CASSQGLAGDDTQYF
NA	NA	TRBV10-1	TRBJ2-2	TGCGCCAGCAGCCCGGGATACACCGGGGAGCTGTTTTTT	CASSPGYTGELFF
NA	NA	TRBV1	TRBJ2-5	TGCACCAGCAGCCCTCACCTTAGGCCGTACCAAGAGACCCAGTACTTC	CTSSPHLRPYQETQYF
NA	NA	TRBV27	TRBJ1-2	TGTGCCAGCAGTTTATCGTCCTTTGACAGGAACTATGGCTACACCTTC	CASSLSSFDRNYGYTF
NA	NA	TRBV5-1	TRBJ1-2	TGCGCCAGCAGCTTGGAGCTTCCAGACCCTCATGGCTACACCTTC	CASSLELPDPHGYTF
NA	NA	TRBV7-9	TRBJ2-3	TGTGCCAGCAGCTTAGGAACGGGGCCAGATACGCAGTATTTT	CASSLGTGPDTQYF
NA	NA	TRBV27	TRBJ2-3	TGTGCCAGCAGTTTGCTGGGTCTGGGAGATACGCAGTATTTT	CASSLLGLGDTQYF
NA	NA	TRBV28	TRBJ1-2	TGTGCCAGCAGCACCACCCAGGACAGATATGGCTACACCTTC	CASSTTQDRYGYTF
few	TRBD2	TRBV5-1	TRBJ2-3	TGCGCCAGCAGCCCCGGGACTAGCAGTCGTACAGATACGCAGTATTTT	CASSPGTSSRTDTQYF
NA	NA	TRBV29-1	TRBJ1-4	TGCAGCGTTGATGGGGGATCGAATGAAAAACTGTTTTTT	CSVDGGSNEKLFF
NA	NA	TRBV9	TRBJ2-4	TGTGCCAGCAGCGAGGACGGTAAAAACATTCAGTACTTC	CASSEDGKNIQYF
once	TRBD1	TRBV15	TRBJ1-1	TGTGCCACCAGCAGAGACTCCGGGACAGTCAGCACTGAAGCTTTCTTT	CATSRDSGTVSTEAFF
NA	NA	TRBV5-8	TRBJ2-3	TGTGCCAGCAGCGCCGGGACGACAGATACGCAGTATTTT	CASSAGTTDTQYF
NA	TRBD2	TRBV29-1	TRBJ2-2	TGCAGCGTTGAGGGGACTAGCGGGGGGGACACCGGGGAGCTGTTTTTT	CSVEGTSGGDTGELFF
NA	NA	TRBV12-5	TRBJ1-2	TGTGCTAGTGGTTTGGAAGGACAGCTCTATGGCTACACCTTC	CASGLEGQLYGYTF
NA	TRBD2	TRBV9	TRBJ2-3	TGTGCGAGCGGGGAGGGCACAGATACGCAGTATTTT	CASGEGTDTQYF
NA	TRBD1	TRBV29-1	TRBJ2-3	TGCAGCGCAAAGACAGGGCGTACAGATACGCAGTATTTT	CSAKTGRTDTQYF
NA	NA	TRBV9	TRBJ2-3	TGTGCCAGCGGATTACAGGCACAAAGCACAGATACGCAGTATTTT	CASGLQAQSTDTQYF